A selection of T cell receptor beta chains follows, all from one sample in a study of Ad26.COV2.S vaccination and SARS-CoV-2 variants. Here immunoSEQ multiplex PCR was the method, and the copy in TCRdb shows in-frame clones only, minus some. The table includes about 280,000 clones, around 87% detected once. The sequences come from peripheral blood, collected in a trial of Ad26.COV2.S vaccine versus placebo. These receptors came from a person between 18 and 59 years old who received the Ad26.COV2.S COVID-19 vaccine or a placebo. The CDR3 runs from the conserved cysteine through the conserved F or W. The D gene is left open where the match is weak. The size of a clone is reported for some rows only, either as once, few or many, or as a class for expanded clones.

size,V,J,length,D,CDR3,DNA
-,TRBV3-1/TRBV3-2,TRBJ1-2,14,-,CASSTQSGGALPTF,TGTGCCAGCAGCACCCAAAGTGGGGGGGCGCTTCCCACCTTC
once,TRBV10-2,TRBJ1-2,12,-,CASMVTGAGYTF,TGCGCCAGCATGGTGACAGGAGCTGGCTACACCTTC
-,TRBV6-2/TRBV6-3,TRBJ2-3,18,TRBD2,CASSYSFTAGALTDTQYF,TGTGCCAGCAGTTACTCATTTACAGCGGGAGCTCTCACAGATACGCAGTATTTT
-,TRBV28,TRBJ1-2,17,-,CASSLDVRRVYSGGYTF,TGTGCCAGCAGTTTGGATGTACGGCGAGTTTACTCGGGTGGCTACACCTTC
-,TRBV19,TRBJ1-5,13,-,CATRAGRSQPQHF,TGTGCCACGCGGGCAGGGCGCAGTCAGCCCCAGCATTTT
-,TRBV28,TRBJ1-1,12,-,CASRGGNTEAFF,TGTGCCAGCAGGGGAGGCAACACTGAAGCTTTCTTT
-,TRBV30,TRBJ1-2,13,-,CAWSEGDRYGYTF,TGTGCCTGGAGTGAAGGGGACCGATATGGCTACACCTTC
-,TRBV6-2/TRBV6-3,TRBJ1-6,16,-,CASSPRRDKNNSPLHF,TGTGCCAGCAGTCCGCGGAGGGACAAGAATAATTCACCCCTCCACTTT
-,TRBV12-3/TRBV12-4,TRBJ2-1,11,-,CASREQGAQFF,TGTGCCAGCAGGGAACAGGGTGCGCAGTTCTTC
-,TRBV25-1,TRBJ2-1,16,TRBD1,CASSDRQGSSYNEQFF,TGTGCCAGCAGTGATCGACAGGGTTCATCCTACAATGAGCAGTTCTTC
-,TRBV10-2,TRBJ1-6,15,-,CASSDPGVNNSPLHF,TGCGCCAGCAGTGACCCAGGCGTTAATAATTCACCCCTCCACTTT
-,TRBV7-2,TRBJ2-5,14,-,CASSLLGPRETQYF,TGTGCCAGCAGCCTACTAGGACCTCGAGAGACCCAGTACTTC
-,TRBV7-3,TRBJ2-2,17,TRBD1,CASSPRAQGVIPGELFF,TGTGCCAGCAGCCCTAGGGCCCAGGGGGTGATTCCCGGGGAGCTGTTTTTT
-,TRBV18,TRBJ2-1,15,-,CASSGERRPNNEQFF,TGTGCCAGCTCGGGTGAGCGGAGACCCAACAATGAGCAGTTCTTC
-,TRBV20-1,TRBJ1-5,11,-,CSARAINLQHF,TGCAGTGCTAGAGCCATTAATCTCCAGCATTTT
-,TRBV4-3,TRBJ2-5,15,TRBD1,CASSPGQGNQETQYF,TGCGCCAGCAGCCCGGGACAGGGGAACCAAGAGACCCAGTACTTC
-,TRBV7-9,TRBJ1-2,13,TRBD1,CASSLATGDGYTF,TGTGCCAGCAGCTTAGCGACAGGGGACGGCTACACCTTC
-,TRBV19,TRBJ1-3,15,-,CASTQEGLGGNTIYF,TGTGCCAGTACCCAGGAGGGACTCGGTGGAAACACCATATATTTT
-,TRBV5-1,TRBJ1-1,14,-,CASSLAGGKTEAFF,TGCGCCAGCAGCTTGGCCGGGGGGAAGACTGAAGCTTTCTTT
-,TRBV5-1,TRBJ1-1,16,-,CASRLGALGGNTEAFF,TGCGCCAGCAGACTGGGAGCGTTGGGGGGGAACACTGAAGCTTTCTTT
-,TRBV7-9,TRBJ1-1,14,-,CASTPPSMNTEAFF,TGTGCCAGCACCCCCCCCTCAATGAACACTGAAGCTTTCTTT
-,TRBV5-1,TRBJ2-1,15,-,CASSPPGQGFHEQFF,TGCGCCAGCAGCCCACCGGGCCAGGGTTTTCATGAGCAGTTCTTC
-,TRBV29-1,TRBJ2-1,15,TRBD1,CSFKYGTGSYNEQFF,TGCAGCTTCAAGTACGGGACAGGGAGTTACAATGAGCAGTTCTTC
-,TRBV27,TRBJ1-2,13,-,CASSLSGGISYTF,TGTGCCAGCAGTTTATCAGGAGGGATCAGCTACACCTTC
once,TRBV11-2,TRBJ2-3,18,TRBD2,CASSSRAGGRKGGDTQYF,TGTGCCAGCAGCTCTAGAGCGGGAGGGCGGAAAGGAGGAGATACGCAGTATTTT
-,TRBV12-3/TRBV12-4,TRBJ1-2,12,-,CASTRGGYGYTF,TGTGCCAGCACCCGAGGGGGCTATGGCTACACCTTC
-,TRBV24-1,TRBJ2-3,15,-,CATSPGGGDTDTQYF,TGTGCCACCAGCCCAGGAGGGGGGGACACAGATACGCAGTATTTT
-,TRBV10-3,TRBJ2-3,13,-,CAISGLSSDTQYF,TGTGCCATCAGTGGACTCTCCTCAGATACGCAGTATTTT
-,TRBV5-5,TRBJ1-5,13,-,CASSLVPQGPQHF,TGTGCCAGCAGCTTGGTACCTCAAGGGCCCCAGCATTTT
-,TRBV19,TRBJ1-4,13,-,CASITTGGEKLFF,TGTGCCAGTATAACGACCGGCGGCGAAAAACTGTTTTTT
-,TRBV5-1,TRBJ2-3,16,TRBD2,CASSPVAGAYTDTQYF,TGCGCCAGCAGCCCAGTAGCGGGGGCTTACACAGATACGCAGTATTTT
-,TRBV6-5,TRBJ2-2,16,-,CASSYELRYATGELFF,TGTGCCAGCAGTTACGAGTTACGCTACGCCACCGGGGAGCTGTTTTTT
-,TRBV27,TRBJ1-1,17,-,CASSPREGPRRGTEAFF,TGTGCCAGCAGTCCCCGGGAGGGCCCAAGGCGGGGCACTGAAGCTTTCTTT
-,TRBV6-2/TRBV6-3,TRBJ1-2,13,-,CASSPDPGNGYTF,TGTGCCAGCAGCCCCGATCCCGGAAATGGCTACACCTTC
once,TRBV7-3,TRBJ2-5,13,-,CASSRGAQETQYF,TGTGCCAGCAGTCGGGGGGCCCAAGAGACCCAGTACTTC
-,TRBV4-1,TRBJ2-1,16,-,CASSQVRASSYNEQFF,TGCGCCAGCAGCCAAGTGAGGGCCTCCTCCTACAATGAGCAGTTCTTC
-,TRBV6-2/TRBV6-3,TRBJ2-1,23,TRBD2,CASTPRRGSGGHRRSPYYNEQFF,TGTGCCAGCACCCCCCGGAGGGGTAGCGGGGGGCACCGGCGGTCCCCCTACTACAATGAGCAGTTCTTC
-,TRBV29-1,TRBJ2-5,14,TRBD1,CSAPDRGLQETQYF,TGCAGCGCCCCGGACAGGGGGCTCCAAGAGACCCAGTACTTC
once,TRBV5-4,TRBJ1-1,14,-,CASSLDSVNTEAFF,TGTGCCAGCAGCTTGGACAGTGTGAACACTGAAGCTTTCTTT
-,TRBV7-6,TRBJ1-1,12,-,CASRTGNTEAFF,TGTGCCAGCAGGACAGGGAACACTGAAGCTTTCTTT
-,TRBV9,TRBJ2-1,16,TRBD1,CASSVSGTGAINEQFF,TGTGCCAGCAGCGTGTCCGGGACAGGGGCTATCAATGAGCAGTTCTTC
-,TRBV2,TRBJ1-1,12,-,CASSVMNTEAFF,TGTGCCAGCAGTGTTATGAACACTGAAGCTTTCTTT
-,TRBV19,TRBJ1-2,21,TRBD1,CASSIMAAAGTGDQIYYGYTF,TGTGCCAGTAGTATAATGGCCGCGGCCGGGACAGGGGATCAAATTTACTATGGCTACACCTTC
-,TRBV19,TRBJ1-1,14,-,CASSIGGMNTEAFF,TGTGCCAGTAGTATAGGAGGGATGAACACTGAAGCTTTCTTT
-,TRBV19,TRBJ1-4,13,-,CASSAGLDEKLFF,TGTGCCAGTAGCGCAGGGCTGGATGAAAAACTGTTTTTT
-,TRBV4-1,TRBJ2-1,14,TRBD2,CASSPGTSGKEQFF,TGCGCCAGCAGCCCTGGGACTAGCGGGAAGGAGCAGTTCTTC
-,TRBV19,TRBJ2-7,14,TRBD1,CASTPRDSAYEQYF,TGTGCCAGTACGCCCCGGGACAGTGCCTACGAGCAGTACTTC
-,TRBV5-1,TRBJ1-1,12,-,CASSFTQGEAFF,TGCGCCAGCAGCTTCACACAGGGTGAAGCTTTCTTT
-,TRBV12-3/TRBV12-4,TRBJ1-6,13,TRBD1,CASIDRVGAPLHF,TGTGCCAGTATCGACAGGGTAGGCGCACCCCTCCACTTT
few,TRBV25-1,TRBJ1-2,15,-,CASSDQNRGSYGYTF,TGTGCCAGCAGTGACCAAAACCGTGGGTCTTATGGCTACACCTTC
few,TRBV29-1,TRBJ1-3,14,-,CSVGTSSSGNTIYF,TGCAGCGTTGGGACTTCGAGCTCTGGAAACACCATATATTTT
-,TRBV2,TRBJ2-7,14,-,CASSESSFGNEQYF,TGTGCCAGCAGTGAGTCCTCGTTTGGGAACGAGCAGTACTTC
-,TRBV6-1,TRBJ1-1,16,-,CASSADSRNLNTEAFF,TGTGCCAGCAGTGCCGACTCTAGGAACTTGAACACTGAAGCTTTCTTT
-,TRBV6-5,TRBJ1-2,15,-,CASSSPRGSEYGYTF,TGTGCCAGCAGTTCGCCTCGAGGTTCGGAGTATGGCTACACCTTC
-,TRBV29-1,TRBJ1-2,11,-,CSVEGYYGYTF,TGCAGCGTTGAAGGTTACTATGGCTACACCTTC
-,TRBV27,TRBJ2-1,15,-,CASSYDPSGYNEQFF,TGTGCCAGCAGTTATGACCCAAGTGGTTACAATGAGCAGTTCTTC
-,TRBV3-1/TRBV3-2,TRBJ2-7,15,-,CASSQRAWGAGEQYF,TGTGCCAGCAGCCAACGGGCCTGGGGGGCCGGCGAGCAGTACTTC
-,TRBV7-9,TRBJ1-1,15,-,CASSSLRDLNTEAFF,TGTGCCAGCAGCTCACTCCGGGACCTGAACACTGAAGCTTTCTTT
-,TRBV19,TRBJ1-2,12,-,CASTGAGEAYTF,TGTGCCAGTACCGGAGCGGGAGAAGCCTACACCTTC